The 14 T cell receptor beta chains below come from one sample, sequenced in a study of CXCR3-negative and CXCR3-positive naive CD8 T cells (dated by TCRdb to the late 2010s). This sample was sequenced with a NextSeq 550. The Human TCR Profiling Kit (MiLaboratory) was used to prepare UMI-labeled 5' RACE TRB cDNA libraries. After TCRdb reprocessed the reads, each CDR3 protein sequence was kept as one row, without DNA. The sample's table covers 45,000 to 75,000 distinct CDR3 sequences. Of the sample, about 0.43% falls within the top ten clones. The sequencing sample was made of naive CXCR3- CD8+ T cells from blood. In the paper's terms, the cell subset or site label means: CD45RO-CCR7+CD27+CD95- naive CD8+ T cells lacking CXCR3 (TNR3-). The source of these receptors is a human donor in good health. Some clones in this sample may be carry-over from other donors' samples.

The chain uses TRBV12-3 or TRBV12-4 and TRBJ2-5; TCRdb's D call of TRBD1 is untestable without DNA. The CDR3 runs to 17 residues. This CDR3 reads CASSLTRQGASGETQYF.

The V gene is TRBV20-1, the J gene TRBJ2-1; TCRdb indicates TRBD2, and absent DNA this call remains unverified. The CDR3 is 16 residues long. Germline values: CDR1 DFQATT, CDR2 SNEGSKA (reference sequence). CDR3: CSASFSLEHSYNEQFF.

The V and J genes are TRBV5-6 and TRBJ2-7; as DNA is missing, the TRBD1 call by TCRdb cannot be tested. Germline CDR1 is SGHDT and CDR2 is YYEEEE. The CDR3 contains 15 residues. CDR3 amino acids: CASSLTGTGSYEQYF. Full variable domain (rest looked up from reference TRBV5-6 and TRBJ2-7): DAGVTQSPTHLIKTRGQQVTLRCSPKSGHDTVSWYQQALGQGPQFIFQYYEEEERQRGNFPDRFSGHQFPNYSSELNVNALLLGDSALYLCASSLTGTGSYEQYFGPGTRLTVT.

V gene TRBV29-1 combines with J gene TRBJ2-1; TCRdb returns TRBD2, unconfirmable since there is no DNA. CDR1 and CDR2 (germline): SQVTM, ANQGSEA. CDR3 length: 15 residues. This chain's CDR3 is CSVEWQGGSYNEQFF.

This CDR3 is CASSFRGYEQYF. The rearrangement uses TRBV28 and TRBJ2-7; TCRdb picks TRBD1, but there is no DNA to check that call. The CDR3 is 12 residues long. CDR1 is MDHEN and CDR2 is SYDVKM in the germline V gene.

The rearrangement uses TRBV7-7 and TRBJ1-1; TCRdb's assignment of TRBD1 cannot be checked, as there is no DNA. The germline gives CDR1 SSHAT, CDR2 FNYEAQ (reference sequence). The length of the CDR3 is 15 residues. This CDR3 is CARTFRGRRGTEAFF.

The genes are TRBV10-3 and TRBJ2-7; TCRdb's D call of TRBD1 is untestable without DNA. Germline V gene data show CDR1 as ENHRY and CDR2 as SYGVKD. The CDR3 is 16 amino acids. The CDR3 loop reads CAISEVWGLASYEQYF.

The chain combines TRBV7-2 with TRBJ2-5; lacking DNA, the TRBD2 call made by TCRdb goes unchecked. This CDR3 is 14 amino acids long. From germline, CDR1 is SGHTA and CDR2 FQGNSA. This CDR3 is CASSETSGGETQYF.

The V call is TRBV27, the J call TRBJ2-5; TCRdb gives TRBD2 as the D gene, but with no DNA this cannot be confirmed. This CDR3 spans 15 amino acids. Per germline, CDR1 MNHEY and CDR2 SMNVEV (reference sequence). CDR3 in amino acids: CASSLLAGGLETQYF.

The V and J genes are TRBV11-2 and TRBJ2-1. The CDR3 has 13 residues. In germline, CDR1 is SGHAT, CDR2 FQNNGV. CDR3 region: CASSLILDNEQFF.

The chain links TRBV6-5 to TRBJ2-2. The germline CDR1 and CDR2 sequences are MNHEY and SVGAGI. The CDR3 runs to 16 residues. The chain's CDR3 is CASSYSADSNTGELFF.

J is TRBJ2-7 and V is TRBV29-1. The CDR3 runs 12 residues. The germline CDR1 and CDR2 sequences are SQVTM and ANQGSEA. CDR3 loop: CSAGQGFYEQYF.

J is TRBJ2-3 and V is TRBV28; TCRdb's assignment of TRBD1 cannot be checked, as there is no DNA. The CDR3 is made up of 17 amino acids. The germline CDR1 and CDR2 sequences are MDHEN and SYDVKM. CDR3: CASRSPGRTVSTDTQYF.

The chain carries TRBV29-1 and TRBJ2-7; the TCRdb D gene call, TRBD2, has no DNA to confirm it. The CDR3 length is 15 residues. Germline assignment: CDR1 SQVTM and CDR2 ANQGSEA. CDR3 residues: CSVGGGRDHPYEQYF.